This entry lists 7 T cell receptor beta chains sequenced from one sample in a study of prognosis after radiotherapy for stage I lung cancer. Genomic DNA served as the source from which two-round multiplex PCR generated TCR beta CDR3 amplicons. Used in first-round PCR were primers specific to each TRBV and TRBJ gene. One entry per CDR3 protein results from TCRdb running MiXCR on the multiplex PCR reads. Of 30,000 or so distinct CDR3 sequences in the sample, 30% to 40% were seen once. Sample: PBMCs, taken before or after stereotactic body radiation therapy (not recorded which). The source of these receptors is a donor aged 50 or older with non-small cell lung cancer.

This clonotype showed up just once. V and J are TRBV20-1 and TRBJ1-6; no firm D call. V lost 5 bases and J lost 5, with 13 bases in between. The CDR3 spans 14 residues. CDR1 DFQATT and CDR2 SNEGSKA come from the germline V gene (reference sequence). For the CDR3, the DNA is TGCAGTGCTGCCGATGGGTCCGATAATTCACCCCTCCACTTT. Amino acid sequence: CSAADGSDNSPLHF.

This clonotype was found many times. This chain links TRBV5-5 with TRBJ1-2; D remains ambiguous. The CDR3 covers 11 residues. V lost 4 bases and J 10 bases, leaving 11 bases between the germline ends. Germline CDR1 is SGHKS and CDR2 is YYEKEE (reference sequence). The CDR3 region has the DNA TGTGCCAGCAGCCTGGGAAATCTCTACACCTTC. Its protein product is CASSLGNLYTF.

This clonotype was recorded at least ten times. The chain links TRBV28 to TRBJ1-6, with TRBD1 matching over 8 bases. V was clipped by 6 bases and J by 10 bases; unmatched bases: 11. From germline, CDR1 is MDHEN and CDR2 SYDVKM. This CDR3 has 15 amino acids. Written as DNA, the CDR3 is TGTGCCAGCAGCGACAGCGTGGACAGGGCATCACCCCTCCACTTT. This sequence encodes CASSDSVDRASPLHF.

This clonotype was found many times. The chain joins TRBV5-1 to TRBJ2-2; D call uncertain. V was trimmed by 4 bases and J by 3 bases, leaving 13 bases between them. The CDR3 covers 15 residues. Germline V gene sequence: CDR1 SGHRS, CDR2 YFSETQ. As DNA, the CDR3 is TGCGCCAGCAGCGGGCAGACCGTCCACACCGGGGAGCTGTTTTTT. This encodes CASSGQTVHTGELFF.

This clonotype was detected many times. The chain has TRBV30 and TRBJ1-6; tentative D call: TRBD1 (6 bases). Per the germline V gene, CDR1 is GTSNPN and CDR2 is SVGIG (reference sequence). The ends were cut back, 3 bases at V and 5 bases at J, with 11 bases in the middle. This CDR3 has 14 amino acids. CDR3 loop: CAWRGQSNNSPLHF. The CDR3 DNA sequence: TGTGCCTGGAGAGGACAGTCCAATAATTCACCCCTCCACTTT. The full variable domain, completed using reference TRBV30 and TRBJ1-6, is SQTIHQWPATLVQPVGSPLSLECTVEGTSNPNLYWYRQAAGRGLQLLFYSVGIGQISSEVPQNLSASRPQDRQFILSSKKLLLSDSGFYLCAWRGQSNNSPLHFGNGTRLTVT.

This clonotype has a count of ten or more. V and J are TRBV5-4 and TRBJ2-7; TRBD2 matches at 7 bases. Per the germline V gene, CDR1 is SGHNT and CDR2 is YYREEE (reference sequence). V was pared by 4 bases and J by 4 bases, with 5 bases of the junction left unmatched. The CDR3 is made up of 13 amino acids. CDR3 sequence reads: CASSPPGGYEQYF. The CDR3 DNA reads as TGTGCCAGCAGCCCCCCGGGAGGTTACGAGCAGTACTTC.

In its sample, this clonotype was seen many times. This chain joins TRBV19 and TRBJ2-7; 7 bases align to TRBD1. The CDR3 totals 14 residues. V dropped 6 bases and J dropped 1; count of bases not matched to a gene: 6. Germline values: CDR1 LNHDA, CDR2 SQIVND (reference sequence). CDR3 DNA sequence: TGTGCCAGTAGCCCCGGGACAGCTTCCTACGAGCAGTACTTC. Translation gives CASSPGTASYEQYF. Supplemented by reference TRBV19 and TRBJ2-7, the full variable domain reads DGGITQSPKYLFRKEGQNVTLSCEQNLNHDAMYWYRQDPGQGLRLIYYSQIVNDFQKGDIAEGYSVSREKKESFPLTVTSAQKNPTAFYLCASSPGTASYEQYFGPGTRLTVT.